These 7 T cell receptor beta chains were sequenced from one sample in a study of T cells in Graves' hyperthyroidism and ophthalmopathy. RNA transcripts yielded amplified TCR beta CDR3 regions. During a first-round RT-PCR of the TCR CDR3, the HTBI primer set was used. TCRdb re-called the multiplex PCR reads with MiXCR, one entry per CDR3 protein. This sample has roughly 360,000 distinct CDR3 sequences, with roughly 14% found just once. Sequenced material: blood. The receptors shown here come from a man under 40 with Graves' hyperthyroidism that later progressed to Graves' ophthalmopathy.

This rearrangement joins TRBV3-1 to TRBJ2-2; possible D gene TRBD1, 6 bases. Trimming removed 0 bases at V and 4 bases at J, with 6 bases between. CDR3 length: 14 amino acids. Germline V gives CDR1 LGHDT, CDR2 YNNKEL (reference sequence). Here the CDR3 reads CASSQEGATGELFF. The CDR3 nucleotides read TGTGCCAGCAGCCAAGAGGGGGCCACCGGGGAGCTGTTTTTT. The full variable domain, its missing parts supplied by reference TRBV3-1 and TRBJ2-2, is DTAVSQTPKYLVTQMGNDKSIKCEQNLGHDTMYWYKQDSKKFLKIMFSYNNKELIINETVPNRFSPKSPDKAHLNLHINSLELGDSAVYFCASSQEGATGELFFGEGSRLTVL.

In its sample, this clonotype was seen many times. J is TRBJ2-7 and V is TRBV27, with TRBD1 as a possible D gene (5 bases). CDR3 size: 13 residues. CDR1 is MNHEY, CDR2 SMNVEV, per germline (reference sequence). V was clipped by 3 bases and J by 1 base, with 7 bases between them. CDR3 amino acids: CASSFRQSYEQYF. The CDR3 DNA follows: TGTGCCAGCAGTTTCCGACAGTCCTACGAGCAGTACTTC.

This clonotype was recorded many times. The rearrangement uses TRBV2 and TRBJ1-3, with 7 nucleotides matching TRBD1. V was pared by 7 bases and J by 0 bases, with 6 bases of the junction left unmatched. The germline CDR1 and CDR2 sequences are SNHLY and FYNNEI. The CDR3 is made up of 15 amino acids. The CDR3 loop is CASKDRFFSGNTIYF. The CDR3 nucleotides are TGTGCCAGCAAGGACAGGTTTTTCTCTGGAAACACCATATATTTT.

Concerning this clonotype itself: This could be a read error, since a much larger clone is one nucleotide away. The chain employs TRBV3-1 and TRBJ1-3; D gene unclear. Germline-derived CDR1 and CDR2 are LGHDT and YNNKEL (reference sequence). The CDR3 contains 13 residues. The V end lost 7 bases, the J end lost 0 bases, and 7 bases lay between the germline ends. The CDR3 DNA reads TGTGCCAGCATCCCCAGCTCTGGAAACACCATATATTTT. Its translation: CASIPSSGNTIYF.

This clonotype has at least ten counts. The chain employs TRBV2 and TRBJ1-1; no clear D. V was pared by 0 bases and J by 5 bases, with 7 bases between. Germline lookup yields CDR1 SNHLY and CDR2 FYNNEI. The CDR3 has 13 residues. The CDR3 DNA sequence: TGTGCCAGCAGTGAAGCGCTTAATACTGAAGCTTTCTTT. It translates to CASSEALNTEAFF.

The table lists this clonotype with a count of one. It may be a read error: a sequence one base away is much more abundant. The V gene is TRBV11-2, the J gene TRBJ2-3; D is unclear. The CDR3 sequence is 17 residues long. V was pared by 5 bases and J by 4 bases, with 22 bases between. Germline values: CDR1 SGHAT, CDR2 FQNNGV. The CDR3 loop reads CASSHYTWRVKADTQYF. Written as DNA, the CDR3 is TGTGCCAGCAGCCACTATACATGGCGTGTAAAGGCAGATACGCAGTATTTT.

The chain is built from TRBV6-9 and TRBJ1-5; D possibly corresponds to TRBD1 (5 bases). CDR1 and CDR2 from the germline V gene are MNHGY and SVAAGI. The CDR3 length is 13 residues. Deletions cut 3 bases from V and 10 bases from J, with 13 bases between. The CDR3 sequence: CASSYRGEGPQHF. The DNA for the CDR3 is TGTGCCAGCAGTTACCGGGGGGAGGGACCCCAGCATTTT.